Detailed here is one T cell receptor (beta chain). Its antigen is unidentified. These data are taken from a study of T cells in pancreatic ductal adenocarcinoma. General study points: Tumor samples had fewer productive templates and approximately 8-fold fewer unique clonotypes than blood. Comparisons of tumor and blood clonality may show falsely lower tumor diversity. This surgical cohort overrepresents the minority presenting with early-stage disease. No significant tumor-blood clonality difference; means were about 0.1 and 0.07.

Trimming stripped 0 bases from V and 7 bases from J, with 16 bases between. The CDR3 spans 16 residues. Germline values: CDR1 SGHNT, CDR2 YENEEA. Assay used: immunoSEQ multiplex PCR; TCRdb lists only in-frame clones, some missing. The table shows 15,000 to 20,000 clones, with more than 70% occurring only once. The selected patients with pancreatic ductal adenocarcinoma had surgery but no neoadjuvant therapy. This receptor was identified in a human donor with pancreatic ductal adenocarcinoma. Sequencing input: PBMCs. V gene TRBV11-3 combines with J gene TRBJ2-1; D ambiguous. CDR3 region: CASSLDPRAKKNEQFF. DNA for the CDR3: TGTGCCAGCAGCTTAGATCCGCGAGCTAAGAAAAATGAGCAGTTCTTC.